These 25 T cell receptor beta chains were sequenced from one sample in a study of T-cell memory formation after mild COVID-19. TCRdb re-called the 5' RACE reads through MiXCR, storing one row per CDR3 protein. The sample consists of fewer than 300,000 distinct CDR3 sequences, roughly 17% of them appearing once. Sequenced: PBMCs or a T cell subset sorted from them (not recorded which). Receptors were obtained from a man aged 18 to 29 who had mild COVID-19 (a few samples of this study predate the infection). Cell type and time point are not known.

This clonotype showed up just a few times. This sequence joins TRBV6-5 and TRBJ2-7; tentative D call: TRBD2 (5 bases). V lost 6 bases to trimming and J lost 3 bases, with 15 bases between them. From germline, CDR1 is MNHEY and CDR2 SVGAGI. The CDR3 has 14 residues. CDR3 nucleotide sequence: TGTGCCAGCAGGCCTACCGGGATAAACTACGAGCAGTACTTC. It encodes CASRPTGINYEQYF.

This clonotype has more than one count but fewer than ten. The chain combines TRBV30 with TRBJ1-6; D call uncertain. This CDR3 is built from 14 residues. Germline V gene data show CDR1 as GTSNPN and CDR2 as SVGIG (reference sequence). Trimming cost V 1 base and J 10 bases, with 14 bases left between them. CDR3 loop: CAWSARDLGSPLHF. CDR3 DNA sequence: TGTGCCTGGAGTGCCCGGGATTTAGGGTCACCCCTCCACTTT.

This clonotype was counted a few times. The gene calls are TRBV29-1 and TRBJ2-1; the D gene is possibly TRBD2 (6 bases). CDR3 size: 16 residues. The germline V gene encodes CDR1 SQVTM and CDR2 ANQGSEA. V was cut by 8 bases and J by 2 bases, with 22 bases left in between. The CDR3 protein is CSPEQRTGGAYNEQFF. The CDR3 bases are TGCAGCCCTGAGCAAAGGACCGGGGGAGCCTACAATGAGCAGTTCTTC.

This chain links TRBV5-1 with TRBJ2-2, with a possible D match to TRBD1 (6 bases). Trimming left V 1 base short and J 1 base short, with 8 bases between. CDR1 is SGHRS and CDR2 is YFSETQ in the germline V gene. CDR3 size: 15 residues. CDR3 residues: CASSLLGQNTGELFF. Written as DNA, the CDR3 is TGCGCCAGCAGCTTGTTGGGACAGAACACCGGGGAGCTGTTTTTT.

The genes are TRBV20-1 and TRBJ1-5, with a tentative D call TRBD1 (5 bases). The V gene's germline CDR1 is DFQATT and CDR2 SNEGSKA (reference sequence). V lost 3 bases, J lost 7 bases, and 10 bases lay in between. The CDR3 covers 12 residues. CDR3 in amino acids: CSARGGSQPQHF. The CDR3 nucleotides read TGCAGTGCTAGGGGGGGAAGCCAGCCCCAGCATTTT.

The gene calls are TRBV7-2 and TRBJ1-2; no clear D. V dropped 3 bases and J dropped 6 bases, with 11 bases sitting between them. The CDR3 runs 13 residues. Germline V lookup: CDR1 SGHTA, CDR2 FQGNSA. The CDR3 DNA reads as TGTGCCAGCAGCTTGGCAGTTCCGGATGGCTACACCTTC. It codes for CASSLAVPDGYTF.

In this sample, this clonotype turned up a few times. This chain joins TRBV7-9 and TRBJ1-1; D call uncertain. The V gene lost 1 base and the J gene lost 0 bases, with 12 bases spanning the gap. Germline V gene sequence: CDR1 SEHNR, CDR2 FQNEAQ (reference sequence). The CDR3 has 16 residues. In nucleotides, the CDR3 is TGTGCCAGCAGCTTAGATCTGGGCCGATTGAACACTGAAGCTTTCTTT. This gives the protein CASSLDLGRLNTEAFF.

This chain joins TRBV29-1 and TRBJ1-2; 9 bases fit TRBD1. This CDR3 has 12 residues. CDR1 SQVTM and CDR2 ANQGSEA come from the germline V gene. The trim removed 7 bases at V and 4 bases at J, leaving 4 bases unmatched. In DNA form, the CDR3 reads TGCAGCGGCCGACAGGGGGTCTATGGCTACACCTTC. This sequence encodes CSGRQGVYGYTF.

V gene TRBV2 combines with J gene TRBJ2-5; tentatively, D is TRBD1 (5 bases). This CDR3 is built from 13 residues. CDR1 and CDR2 (germline): SNHLY, FYNNEI. V lost 3 bases, J lost 5 bases, and 10 bases lay in between. CDR3 bases: TGTGCCAGCAGTGAGTCAGGGCCTGAGACCCAGTACTTC. Residues: CASSESGPETQYF.

This clonotype occurred a few times. This sequence joins TRBV29-1 and TRBJ2-3; D gene uncertain. CDR1 and CDR2 from the germline V gene are SQVTM and ANQGSEA. The CDR3 covers 10 residues. Trimming stripped 4 bases from V and 5 bases from J, with 4 bases between. CDR3 region: CSVAQDTQYF. For the CDR3, the DNA is TGCAGCGTTGCTCAAGATACGCAGTATTTT.

This rearrangement joins TRBV20-1 to TRBJ2-1, with D unclear. The CDR3 covers 11 residues. In germline, CDR1 is DFQATT, CDR2 SNEGSKA (reference sequence). V was cut by 4 bases and J by 12 bases, with 13 bases left in between. Here the CDR3 reads CSATGSSWQFF. The CDR3 region has the DNA TGCAGTGCTACCGGATCTAGTTGGCAGTTCTTC.

A few counts support this clonotype. The chain has TRBV6-5 and TRBJ2-7, with 7 bases lining up with TRBD1. CDR1 is MNHEY and CDR2 is SVGAGI in the germline V gene. The CDR3 is made up of 14 amino acids. The V gene end was trimmed by 4 bases and the J gene end by 4 bases; junction bases not matched to a gene: 7. CDR3 sequence reads: CASSSPGQNYEQYF. CDR3 nucleotides: TGTGCCAGCAGTTCTCCGGGACAGAATTACGAGCAGTACTTC.

This clonotype showed up many times. This chain connects TRBV7-2 to TRBJ2-2; 8 bases fit TRBD1. Germline V gene lookup returns CDR1 SGHTA and CDR2 FQGNSA. Trimming cost V 8 bases and J 7 bases; bases outside gene matches: 12. This CDR3 spans 15 amino acids. The CDR3 nucleotides read TGTGCCAGCTCTGTCTCGGCAGGGGGCGGCGGGGAGCTGTTTTTT. It is translated as CASSVSAGGGGELFF.

This clonotype was picked up a small number of times. The V and J genes are TRBV7-2 and TRBJ2-3, with a weak D call TRBD1 (6 bases). Germline loops: CDR1 SGHTA, CDR2 FQGNSA. Trimming removed 0 bases from V and 4 bases from J, with 11 bases in between. This CDR3 is built from 15 residues. CDR3 region: CASSLAPRGADTQYF. In nucleotides, the CDR3 is TGTGCCAGCAGCTTAGCCCCCAGGGGCGCAGATACGCAGTATTTT.

This clonotype was detected a few times. This sequence joins TRBV20-1 and TRBJ2-7; D possibly corresponds to TRBD2 (5 bases). The CDR3 covers 12 residues. Germline V gene data show CDR1 as DFQATT and CDR2 as SNEGSKA (reference sequence). The germline V and J ends were trimmed by 3 bases and 3 bases, with 9 bases remaining between them. The CDR3 loop reads CSASPGVYEQYV. CDR3 DNA: TGCAGTGCTAGTCCCGGGGTCTACGAGCAGTACGTC.

This clonotype appeared a few times. The chain links TRBV5-6 to TRBJ2-1; TRBD2 matches at 12 bases. The ends lost 4 bases at V and 2 bases at J; junction bases unmatched: 7. The CDR3 is 17 amino acids. Germline-derived CDR1 and CDR2 are SGHDT and YYEEEE. The CDR3 protein is CASSRRLAGVPYNEQFF. CDR3 coding DNA: TGTGCCAGCAGCCGGCGACTAGCGGGGGTCCCCTACAATGAGCAGTTCTTC.

This clonotype was recorded at least ten times. The gene calls are TRBV6-5 and TRBJ2-2; D is perhaps TRBD1 or TRBD2 (5 bases each). Germline V lookup: CDR1 MNHEY, CDR2 SVGAGI. This CDR3 has 16 amino acids. V was shortened by 6 bases and J by 3 bases, with 17 bases between the two germline ends. The CDR3 protein is CASRPVGGRYTGELFF. In DNA, the CDR3 is TGTGCCAGCAGGCCCGTTGGGGGACGGTACACCGGGGAGCTGTTTTTT.

This clonotype was seen a few times. V gene TRBV7-8 combines with J gene TRBJ2-7; the D call may be TRBD1 or TRBD2 (5 bases each). The CDR3 has 15 residues. V lost 3 bases, J lost 0 bases, and 12 bases lay in between. CDR1 and CDR2 from the germline V gene are SGHVS and FQNEAQ. CDR3 sequence: CASSFPGQSSYEQYF. The CDR3 nucleotides are TGTGCCAGCAGCTTTCCGGGGCAGAGCTCCTACGAGCAGTACTTC.

This clonotype was recorded a few times. V gene TRBV4-1 combines with J gene TRBJ2-1; the D is unclear. The germline V gene encodes CDR1 MGHRA and CDR2 YSYEKL. The length of the CDR3 is 17 residues. V dropped 0 bases and J dropped 0 bases, with 12 bases sitting between them. Written as DNA, the CDR3 is TGCGCCAGCAGCCAAGAAGATAGTCCGAGCTCCTACAATGAGCAGTTCTTC. Translated, it gives CASSQEDSPSSYNEQFF.

The rearrangement links TRBV28 to TRBJ2-2; the D gene could be TRBD1 or TRBD2 (5 bases each). V was pared by 9 bases and J by 0 bases, with 8 bases between. This CDR3 has 13 amino acids. From germline, CDR1 is MDHEN and CDR2 SYDVKM. The CDR3 loop is CASGTANTGELFF. The CDR3 coding sequence is TGTGCCAGTGGGACGGCGAACACCGGGGAGCTGTTTTTT.

In this sample, this clonotype turned up a few times. This chain connects TRBV6-2 or TRBV6-3 to TRBJ2-7, with D perhaps matching TRBD1 (5 bases). The germline V and J ends were trimmed by 7 bases and 4 bases, with 14 bases remaining between them. The CDR3 spans 13 residues. From germline, CDR1 is MNHEY and CDR2 SVGEGT. The CDR3 region is CASTSGIRYEQYV. The CDR3 nucleotides are TGTGCCAGCACCTCAGGGATACGGTACGAGCAGTACGTC.

The table lists this clonotype with a few counts. This chain joins TRBV12-3 or TRBV12-4 and TRBJ2-3; possible D gene TRBD2, 6 bases. V lost 10 bases, J lost 6 bases, and 11 bases lay in between. CDR3 length: 11 amino acids. In DNA form, the CDR3 reads TGTGCCATTTCGGGGAGGGATACGCAGTATTTT. Translating it yields CAISGRDTQYF.

The rearrangement links TRBV4-3 to TRBJ2-3; the D is unclear. The CDR3 length is 16 residues. The V end was cut by 4 bases, the J end by 2 bases, with 16 bases between. CDR1 and CDR2 from the germline V gene are LGHNA and YSLEER. The chain's CDR3 is CASSLKWTSPTDTQYF. CDR3 DNA: TGCGCCAGCAGCCTCAAATGGACCTCCCCCACAGATACGCAGTATTTT.

This clonotype was counted between two and nine times. The junction and the germline gene differ at one end; a read error may be behind it. The rearrangement joins TRBV4-1 to TRBJ2-1; 9 bases agree with TRBD2. Germline assignment: CDR1 MGHRA and CDR2 YSYEKL. CDR3 length equals 16 residues. In nucleotides, the CDR3 is TGCGCCAGCAGACAAGGCGGGGCGGGGGGGTACAATGAGCAGTTCTTC. As protein: CASRQGGAGGYNEQFF.

In the case of this clonotype: One junction end does not reproduce the germline sequence, and a read error may be involved. The chain has TRBV7-9 and TRBJ2-5; D ambiguous. CDR1 is SEHNR and CDR2 is FQNEAQ in the germline V gene (reference sequence). The CDR3 runs 18 residues. CDR3 coding DNA: TGTGCCAGCAGCTTAGCTTGGGTGGGCCCGGACCGCCAAGAGACCCAGTGCTTC. Protein sequence: CASSLAWVGPDRQETQCF.